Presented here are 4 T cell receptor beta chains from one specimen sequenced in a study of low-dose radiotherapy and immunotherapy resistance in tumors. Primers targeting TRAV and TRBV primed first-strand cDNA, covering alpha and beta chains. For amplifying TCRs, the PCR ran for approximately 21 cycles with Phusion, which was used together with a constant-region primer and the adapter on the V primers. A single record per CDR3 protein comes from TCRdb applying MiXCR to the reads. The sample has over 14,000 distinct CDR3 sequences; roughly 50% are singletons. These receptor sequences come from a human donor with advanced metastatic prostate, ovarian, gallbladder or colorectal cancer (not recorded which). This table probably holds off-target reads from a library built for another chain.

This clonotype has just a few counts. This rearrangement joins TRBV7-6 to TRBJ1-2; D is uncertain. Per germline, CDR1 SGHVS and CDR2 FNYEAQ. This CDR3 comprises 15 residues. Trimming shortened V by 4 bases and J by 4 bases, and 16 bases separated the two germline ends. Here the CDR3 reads CASSSPSRQPYGYTF. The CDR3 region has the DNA TGTGCCAGCAGCTCCCCATCCCGTCAACCCTATGGCTACACCTTC.

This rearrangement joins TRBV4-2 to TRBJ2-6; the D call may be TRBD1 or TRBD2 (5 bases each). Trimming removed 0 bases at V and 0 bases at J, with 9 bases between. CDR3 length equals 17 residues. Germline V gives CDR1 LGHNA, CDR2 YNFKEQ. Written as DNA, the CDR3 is TGTGCCAGCAGCCAAGATCTGGGGGACTCTGGGGCCAACGTCCTGACTTTC. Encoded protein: CASSQDLGDSGANVLTF.

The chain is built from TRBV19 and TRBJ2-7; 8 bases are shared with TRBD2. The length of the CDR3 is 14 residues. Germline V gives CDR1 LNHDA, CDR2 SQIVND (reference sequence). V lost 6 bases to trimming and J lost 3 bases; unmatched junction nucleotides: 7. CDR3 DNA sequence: TGTGCCAGTAGGCCGGGACTAGGGAACTACGAGCAGTACTTC. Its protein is CASRPGLGNYEQYF.

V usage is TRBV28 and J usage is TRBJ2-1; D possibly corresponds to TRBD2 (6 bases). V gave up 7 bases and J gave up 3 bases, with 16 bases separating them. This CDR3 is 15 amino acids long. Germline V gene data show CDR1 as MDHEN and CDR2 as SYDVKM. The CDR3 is CASTPGGRIYNEQFF. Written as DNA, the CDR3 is TGTGCCAGCACCCCCGGGGGAAGGATCTACAATGAGCAGTTCTTC.